This T cell receptor (beta chain) was captured by sequencing in a study of cytomegalovirus exposure and HLA in healthy donors. Findings and limits, study-wide: The listing of roughly 160 TCR beta chains classed them as cytomegalovirus-associated. Both high specificity and high sensitivity reportedly marked the classifier's diagnosis of cytomegalovirus status.

The CDR3 runs 18 residues. Per the germline V gene, CDR1 is SQVTM and CDR2 is ANQGSEA. V dropped 2 bases and J dropped 0 bases, with 23 bases sitting between them. This clone was counted once. What it recognizes is unknown. Assay used: immunoSEQ multiplex PCR; TCRdb lists only in-frame clones, some missing. The sample has about 140,000 clones; 85% to 90% are singletons. The donors were part of the approximately 130-subject validation cohort, which stood apart from the approximately 670-subject first cohort. The rearrangement uses TRBV29-1 and TRBJ2-7; D gene uncertain. The sequenced material came from PBMCs. The TCR originated in a young woman in good health and CMV-seropositive. CDR3 loop: CSVERRKESHLGSYEQYF. CDR3 DNA: TGCAGCGTTGAAAGAAGGAAGGAGTCTCACCTGGGCTCCTACGAGCAGTACTTC.